The entry below gives a single T cell receptor beta chain sequence along with its context. The antigen is undetermined. Until they underwent thyroid surgery, no patient had received any treatment. The data derive from a study of metastatic and nonmetastatic thyroid tumors. Study conclusions and caveats: Across blood and tumor, TCR beta diversity in malignant thyroid tumors was reportedly significantly higher than in benign nodules.

The V gene's germline CDR1 is SEHNR and CDR2 FQNEAQ (reference sequence). V lost 5 bases and J lost 8; bases outside the gene matches: 9. The CDR3 contains 14 residues. In the authors' methods: Building a distant-metastasis classifier for papillary thyroid cancer drew on CDR3 differences across clinicopathological groups. TCRdb used MiXCR to call clones anew from the PCR reads. TCRdb, not the original authors, processed these V and J calls. The sample carries 20,000 to 25,000 clones, over 20% recorded once. The chain has TRBV7-9 and TRBJ1-3; the match to TRBD1 covers 7 bases. The clonotype comes from a female donor with papillary thyroid cancer or a benign thyroid nodule (not recorded which). Some clones in this sample may be carry-over from other donors' samples. The sequenced sample was blood. As DNA, the CDR3 is TGTGCCAGCAGCAGCCGGGACAGTCCAGACACCATATATTTT. Translating it yields CASSSRDSPDTIYF.